This T cell receptor (beta chain) was obtained from a study of blood T cell repertoires in COVID-19. Across the whole study: COVID-19 samples collected from the United States, Italy and Spain covered acute and convalescent phases. Sources were T cells, B-cell-depleted T cells, or PBMCs; the material itself was cDNA or gDNA.

In the study's own analysis: How many nucleated cells were present was estimated from reference gene primer amplification. Repertoires were generated with immunoSEQ multiplex PCR, while TCRdb's copy carries only in-frame clones and drops some. That table is the source of V, J and clone size, and D and trimming were worked out from the DNA. The table records about 50,000 clones, 60% to 80% of them present only once. The sample taken for sequencing was peripheral blood. The TCR originated in a man aged 65 to 79 with active or convalescent COVID-19.

The CDR3 reads CASSNTGTAFSGELFF. The CDR3 DNA reads as TGTGCCAGCAGCAATACCGGGACAGCCTTTTCGGGGGAGCTGTTTTTT. The rearrangement joins TRBV7-2 to TRBJ2-2; 7 bases match TRBD1. This CDR3 spans 16 amino acids. Germline loops: CDR1 SGHTA, CDR2 FQGNSA. J was trimmed by 8 bases and V by 5 bases; bases with no gene match: 14.